This TCR beta chain comes out of a study of identical twins. Germline V gives CDR1 MNHEY, CDR2 SMNVEV (reference sequence). The CDR3 spans 16 residues. Trimming took 5 bases from V and 0 from J, leaving 16 bases between them. TCRdb redid the calling of the 5' RACE reads with MiXCR, one entry per CDR3 protein. The profile shows 1,800,000 or so distinct CDR3 sequences, 25% to 35% of them singletons. Regarding this clonotype: What it recognizes is unknown.

Study conclusions and caveats: Where beta out-of-frame sequences were concerned, excess twin sharing was weaker.

The sequence was obtained from a newborn girl in good health. The rearrangement joins TRBV27 to TRBJ2-5; either TRBD1 or TRBD2 may supply D (5 bases each). The material sequenced was cord blood. CDR3 coding DNA: TGTGCCAGCAGTCTCGGGGCAGTCAAGTACCAAGAGACCCAGTACTTC. Encoded protein: CASSLGAVKYQETQYF.